This TCR delta chain was retrieved from a study of gammadelta T cells in human blood (dated by TCRdb to the early 2020s). What the authors observed across the whole study: According to the study, polyclonal expansion of innate gamma-delta T cells right after birth appeared to be driven by microbial exposure.

Taken from the germline V gene, the CDR1 and CDR2 loops are GEAIGNYY and EKD. The germline V end is reduced by 3 bases and the J end by 2 bases; junction bases left unmatched: 8. The cysteine opens and the phenylalanine closes a CDR3 of 19 amino acids. The entry retains the CDR3 DNA only, 57 bases that are in frame from base 1. This clone is labeled medium-sized (0.01 to 0.1%). The antigen this receptor binds is unknown. This probably arose from a read error, given a far larger clone one base away. Libraries were built with RT-PCR. The data were produced on an Illumina MiSeq. TCRdb called clones from the public reads with CATT, and repeated DNA sequences were later combined into one row. A total of fewer than 350 delta-chain clones appear in this sample, nearly 20% of them only once. The ten largest clones capture about 71% of the sample.

Recombination linked TRDV2 to TRDJ3, with 11 junctional bases fitting TRDD3. Input material: Vgamma9Vdelta2 gamma-delta T cells from fetal blood. The TCR comes from a human fetus. The CDR3 in this case is CACDPVLGDMTWDTRQMFF. The DNA sequence is TGTGCCTGTGACCCCGTACTGGGGGATATGACCTGGGACACCCGACAGATGTTTTTC.